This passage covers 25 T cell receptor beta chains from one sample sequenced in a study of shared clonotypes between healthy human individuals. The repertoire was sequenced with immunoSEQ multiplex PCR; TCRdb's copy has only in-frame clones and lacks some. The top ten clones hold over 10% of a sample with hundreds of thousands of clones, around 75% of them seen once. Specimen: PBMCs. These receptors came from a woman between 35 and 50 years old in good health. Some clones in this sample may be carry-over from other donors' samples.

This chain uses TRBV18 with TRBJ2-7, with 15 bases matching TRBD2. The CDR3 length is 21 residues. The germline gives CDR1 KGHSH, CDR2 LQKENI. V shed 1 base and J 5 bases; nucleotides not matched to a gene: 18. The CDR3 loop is CASSPRTPFRTSGRAGDEQYF. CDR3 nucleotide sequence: TGTGCCAGCTCACCACGTACCCCTTTTAGGACTAGCGGGAGGGCCGGGGACGAGCAGTACTTC.

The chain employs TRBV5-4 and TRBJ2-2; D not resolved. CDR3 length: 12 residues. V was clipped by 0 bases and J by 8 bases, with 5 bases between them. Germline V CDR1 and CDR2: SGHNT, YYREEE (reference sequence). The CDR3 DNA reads TGTGCCAGCAGCTTGGAGATGGGGGAGCTGTTTTTT. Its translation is CASSLEMGELFF.

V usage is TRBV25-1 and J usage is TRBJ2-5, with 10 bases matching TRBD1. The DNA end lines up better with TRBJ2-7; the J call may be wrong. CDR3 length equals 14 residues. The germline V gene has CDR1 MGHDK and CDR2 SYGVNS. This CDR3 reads CASSDRDRGYEQYF. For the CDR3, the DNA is TGTGCCAGCAGTGACCGGGACAGGGGTTACGAGCAGTACTTC.

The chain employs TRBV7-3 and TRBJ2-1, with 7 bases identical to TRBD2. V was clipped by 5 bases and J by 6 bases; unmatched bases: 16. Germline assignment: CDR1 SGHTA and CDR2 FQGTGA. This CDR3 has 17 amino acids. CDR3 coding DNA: TGTGCCAGCAGCATGGGAGTTTGGGAGGGAGCAAGCAATGAGCAGTTCTTC. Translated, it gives CASSMGVWEGASNEQFF. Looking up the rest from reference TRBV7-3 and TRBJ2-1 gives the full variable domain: GAGVSQTPSNKVTEKGKYVELRCDPISGHTALYWYRQSLGQGPEFLIYFQGTGAADDSGLPNDRFFAVRPEGSVSTLKIQRTERGDSAVYLCASSMGVWEGASNEQFFGPGTRLTVL.

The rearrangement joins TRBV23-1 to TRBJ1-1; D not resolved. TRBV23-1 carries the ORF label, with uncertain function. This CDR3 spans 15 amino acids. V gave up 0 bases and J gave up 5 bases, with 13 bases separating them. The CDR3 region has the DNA TGCGCCAGCAGTCAATCGTTGGGGTGGTGGACTGAAGCTTTCTTT. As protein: CASSQSLGWWTEAFF.

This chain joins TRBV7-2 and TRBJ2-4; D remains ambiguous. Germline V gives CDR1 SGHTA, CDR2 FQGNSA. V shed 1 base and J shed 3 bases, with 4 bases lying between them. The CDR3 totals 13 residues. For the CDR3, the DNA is TGTGCCAGCAGCTTAGAGGGCAAAAACATTCAGTACTTC. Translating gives CASSLEGKNIQYF.

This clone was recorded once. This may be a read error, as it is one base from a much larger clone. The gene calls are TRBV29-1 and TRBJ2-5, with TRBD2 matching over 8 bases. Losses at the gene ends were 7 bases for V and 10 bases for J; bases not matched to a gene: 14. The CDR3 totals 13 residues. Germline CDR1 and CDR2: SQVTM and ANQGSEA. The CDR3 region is CSGEGLATGSQYF. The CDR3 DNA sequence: TGCAGCGGAGAAGGACTAGCTACAGGGAGCCAGTACTTC.

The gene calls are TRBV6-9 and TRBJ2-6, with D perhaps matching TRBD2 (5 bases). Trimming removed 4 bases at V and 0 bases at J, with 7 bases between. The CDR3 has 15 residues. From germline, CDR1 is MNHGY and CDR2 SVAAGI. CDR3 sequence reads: CASSCGHSGANVLTF. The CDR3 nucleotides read TGTGCCAGCAGTTGCGGGCACTCTGGGGCCAACGTCCTGACTTTC.

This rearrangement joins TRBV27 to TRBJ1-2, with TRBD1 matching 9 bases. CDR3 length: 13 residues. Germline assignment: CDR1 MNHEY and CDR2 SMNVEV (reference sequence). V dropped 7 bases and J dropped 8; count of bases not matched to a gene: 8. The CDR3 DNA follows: TGTGCCAGCACACCTACAGGGGGCGTCGGCTACACCTTC. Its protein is CASTPTGGVGYTF.

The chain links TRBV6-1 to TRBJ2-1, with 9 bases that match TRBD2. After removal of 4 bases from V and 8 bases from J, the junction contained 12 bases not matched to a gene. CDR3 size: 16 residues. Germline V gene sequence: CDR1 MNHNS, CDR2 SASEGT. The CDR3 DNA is TGTGCCAGCAGTGCTAATGGTGGGACTAGCCACGATGAGCAGTTCTTC. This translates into CASSANGGTSHDEQFF.

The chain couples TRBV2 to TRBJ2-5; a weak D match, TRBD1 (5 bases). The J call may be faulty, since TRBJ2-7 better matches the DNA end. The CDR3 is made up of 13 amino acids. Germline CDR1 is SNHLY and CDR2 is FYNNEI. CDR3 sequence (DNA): TGTGCCACCTCGACAGTGTTCTCCTACGAGCAGTACTTC. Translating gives CATSTVFSYEQYF.

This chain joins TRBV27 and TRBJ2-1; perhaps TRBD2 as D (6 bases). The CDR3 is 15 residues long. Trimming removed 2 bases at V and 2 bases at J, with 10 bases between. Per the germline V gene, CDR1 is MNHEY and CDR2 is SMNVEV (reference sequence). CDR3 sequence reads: CASSLELATYNEQFF. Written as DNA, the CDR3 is TGTGCCAGCAGTTTAGAACTAGCCACCTACAATGAGCAGTTCTTC.

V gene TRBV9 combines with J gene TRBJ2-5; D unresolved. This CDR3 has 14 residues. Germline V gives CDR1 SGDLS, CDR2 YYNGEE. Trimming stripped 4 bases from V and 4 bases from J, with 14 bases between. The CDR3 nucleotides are TGTGCCAGCAGCCCGTGGACGGGCAGAGAGACCCAGTACTTC. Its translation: CASSPWTGRETQYF.

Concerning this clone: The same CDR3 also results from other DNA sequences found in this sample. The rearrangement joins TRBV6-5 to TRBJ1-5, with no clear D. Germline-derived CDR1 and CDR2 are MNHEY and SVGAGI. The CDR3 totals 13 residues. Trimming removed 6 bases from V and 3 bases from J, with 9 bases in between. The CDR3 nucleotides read TGTGCCAGCAGACGGACGGCCAATCAGCCCCAGCATTTT. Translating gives CASRRTANQPQHF.

In nucleotides, the CDR3 is TGTGCCAGCCTCACGAACACTGAAGCTTTCTTT. It specifies CASLTNTEAFF. This chain joins TRBV6-6 and TRBJ1-1; D gene unclear. The CDR3 is 11 amino acids. Germline CDR1 MNHNY, CDR2 SVGAGI (reference sequence). V was trimmed by 8 bases and J by 1 base, leaving 5 bases between them.

CDR3 sequence (DNA): TGCAGCGTTGTTGGGGGACATACCTACGAGCAGTACTTC. Protein product: CSVVGGHTYEQYF. The chain is built from TRBV29-1 and TRBJ2-7; weak D call: TRBD1 (6 bases). CDR1 is SQVTM and CDR2 is ANQGSEA in the germline V gene. The CDR3 has 13 amino acids. V was trimmed by 4 bases and J by 2 bases, leaving 12 bases between them.

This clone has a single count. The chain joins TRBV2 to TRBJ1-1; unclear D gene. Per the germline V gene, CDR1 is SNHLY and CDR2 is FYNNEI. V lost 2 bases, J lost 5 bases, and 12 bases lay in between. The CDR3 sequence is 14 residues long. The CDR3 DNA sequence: TGTGCCAGCAGTGAATTGCTGAGGGTTACTGAAGCTTTCTTT. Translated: CASSELLRVTEAFF.

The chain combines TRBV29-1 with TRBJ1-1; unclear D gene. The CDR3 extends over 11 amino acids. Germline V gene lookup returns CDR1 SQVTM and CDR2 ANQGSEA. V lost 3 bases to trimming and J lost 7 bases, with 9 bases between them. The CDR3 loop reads CSVDTWVEAFF. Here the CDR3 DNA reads TGCAGCGTTGACACATGGGTTGAAGCTTTCTTT.

CDR3 in DNA: TGTGCCAGCTCACCCCAGGGGTCTAGCAATCAGCCCCAGCATTTT. Translating it yields CASSPQGSSNQPQHF. This chain connects TRBV18 to TRBJ1-5; tentatively, D is TRBD1 (6 bases). V lost 3 bases and J lost 0, with 9 bases in between. Germline V gives CDR1 KGHSH, CDR2 LQKENI. The length of the CDR3 is 15 residues.

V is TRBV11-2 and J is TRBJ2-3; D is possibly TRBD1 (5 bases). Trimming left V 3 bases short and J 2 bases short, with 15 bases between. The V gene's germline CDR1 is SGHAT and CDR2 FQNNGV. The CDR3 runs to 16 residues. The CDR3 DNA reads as TGTGCCAGCAGCTTTGGGGCTGCCGAATACACAGATACGCAGTATTTT. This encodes CASSFGAAEYTDTQYF.

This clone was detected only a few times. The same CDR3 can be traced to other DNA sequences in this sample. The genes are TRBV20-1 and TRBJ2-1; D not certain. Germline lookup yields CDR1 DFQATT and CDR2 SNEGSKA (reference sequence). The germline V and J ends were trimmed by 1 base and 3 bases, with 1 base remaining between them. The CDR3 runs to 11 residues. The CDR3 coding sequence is TGCAGTGCTAGAGGCTACAATGAGCAGTTCTTC. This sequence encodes CSARGYNEQFF.

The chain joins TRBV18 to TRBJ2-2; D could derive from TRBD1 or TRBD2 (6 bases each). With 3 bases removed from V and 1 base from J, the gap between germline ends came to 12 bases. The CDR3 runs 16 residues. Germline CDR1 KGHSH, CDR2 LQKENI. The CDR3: CASSPSAGQNTGELFF. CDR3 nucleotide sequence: TGTGCCAGCTCACCGTCGGCGGGACAGAACACCGGGGAGCTGTTTTTT.

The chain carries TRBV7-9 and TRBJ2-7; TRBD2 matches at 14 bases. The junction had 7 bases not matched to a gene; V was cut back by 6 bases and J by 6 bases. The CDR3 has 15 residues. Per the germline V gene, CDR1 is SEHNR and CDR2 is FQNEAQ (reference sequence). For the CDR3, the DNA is TGTGCCAGCAGACCAGGGACTAGCGGGAGATCCGAGCAGTACTTC. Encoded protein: CASRPGTSGRSEQYF.

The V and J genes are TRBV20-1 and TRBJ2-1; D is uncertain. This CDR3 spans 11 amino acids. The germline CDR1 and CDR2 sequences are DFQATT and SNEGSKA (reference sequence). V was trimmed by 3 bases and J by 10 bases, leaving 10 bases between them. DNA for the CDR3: TGCAGTGCTAGGTCTATGGAGGAGCAGTTCTTC. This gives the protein CSARSMEEQFF.

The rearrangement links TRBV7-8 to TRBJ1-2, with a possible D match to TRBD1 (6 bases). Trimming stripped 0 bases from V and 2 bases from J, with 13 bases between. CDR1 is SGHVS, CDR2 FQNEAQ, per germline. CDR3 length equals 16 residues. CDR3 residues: CASSLAGTRSNYGYTF. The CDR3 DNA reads TGTGCCAGCAGCTTAGCGGGGACACGATCAAACTATGGCTACACCTTC.